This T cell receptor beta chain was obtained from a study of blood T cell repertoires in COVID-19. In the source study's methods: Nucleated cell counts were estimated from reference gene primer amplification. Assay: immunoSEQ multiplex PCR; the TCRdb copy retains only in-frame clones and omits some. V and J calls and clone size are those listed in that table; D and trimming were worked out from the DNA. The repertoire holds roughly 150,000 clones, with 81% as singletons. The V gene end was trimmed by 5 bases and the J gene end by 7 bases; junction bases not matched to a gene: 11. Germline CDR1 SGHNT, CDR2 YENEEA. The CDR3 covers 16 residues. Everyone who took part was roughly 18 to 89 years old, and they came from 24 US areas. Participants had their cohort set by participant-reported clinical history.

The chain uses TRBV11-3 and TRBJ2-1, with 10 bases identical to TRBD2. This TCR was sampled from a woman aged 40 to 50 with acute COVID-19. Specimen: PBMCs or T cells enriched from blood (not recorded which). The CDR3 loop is CASSPHVGLALNEQFF. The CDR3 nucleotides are TGTGCCAGCAGCCCACATGTGGGACTAGCGCTTAATGAGCAGTTCTTC.